This T cell receptor beta chain is from a study of shared clonotypes between healthy human individuals. The overall study: The study enrolled two women and a few men aged 18 to 49. Points from the study as a whole: Memory subsets generally showed lower estimated richness than naive subsets. Sampling involved blood alone; tissue repertoires likely differ.

The V end lost 3 bases, the J end lost 1 base, and 11 bases lay between the germline ends. The CDR3 loop spans 15 amino acids. From germline, CDR1 is SGDLS and CDR2 YYNGEE. Sorted-subset replicate PCRs used about 180 ng DNA, about 30,000 T cell genomes. Measured with immunoSEQ multiplex PCR; TCRdb has only the in-frame clones, and not every one. The sample consists of some 2,100,000 clones, roughly 95% of them appearing once. Concerning this clone: The antigen is not known.

The TCR comes from a man younger than 35 in good health. The chain carries TRBV9 and TRBJ1-5; D possibly corresponds to TRBD1 (6 bases). Input material: naive CD4+ T cells sorted from blood. The sample's subset: CD45RA+ positively selected. The CDR3 DNA reads as TGTGCCAGCAGCGAGAGGGGGACGAGCAATCAGCCCCAGCATTTT. It is translated as CASSERGTSNQPQHF. Full variable domain (missing parts from reference TRBV9 and TRBJ1-5): DSGVTQTPKHLITATGQRVTLRCSPRSGDLSVYWYQQSLDQGLQFLIQYYNGEERAKGNILERFSAQQFPDLHSELNLSSLELGDSALYFCASSERGTSNQPQHFGDGTRLSIL.